This T cell receptor beta chain appears in the sequencing data of a study of technical replicates of blood from a handful of donors. Sequenced by immunoSEQ multiplex PCR; TCRdb stores in-frame clones only, minus some. The data hold approximately 64,000 clones, with about 90% observed a single time. The TCR sequence derives from a human donor in good health. Some clones in this sample may be carry-over from other donors' samples. Sequencing was done on a sample of PBMCs.

The chain's CDR3 is CASSLTGGLNTEAFF. CDR3 nucleotides: TGTGCCAGCAGCTTGACAGGGGGTTTGAACACTGAAGCTTTCTTT. This chain connects TRBV5-4 to TRBJ1-1; 8 bases are a match to TRBD1. CDR3 length: 15 amino acids. Germline loops: CDR1 SGHNT, CDR2 YYREEE (reference sequence). With V trimmed by 1 base and J by 0 bases, 2 bases remained unmatched.